This passage covers 2 T cell receptor beta chains from one sample sequenced in a study of blood T cells in healthy people across ages. The second PCR ran about 6 to 12 cycles with a sample-barcoded 5' primer and J-beta primers. TCRdb re-called the 5' RACE reads through MiXCR, storing one row per CDR3 protein. The sample shows about 1.8 million distinct CDR3 sequences, 49% of them seen only once. Sequencing was carried out using blood. These receptor sequences come from a woman aged 40 to 55 in good health.

The V call is TRBV6-1, the J call TRBJ2-1, with TRBD1 matching over 8 bases. In germline, CDR1 is MNHNS, CDR2 SASEGT. Trimming took 8 bases from V and 0 from J; bases not matched to a gene: 6. There are 15 residues in the CDR3. The CDR3 DNA follows: TGTGCCAGCGGTAACAGGGGGAGCTCCTACAATGAGCAGTTCTTC. Amino acids: CASGNRGSSYNEQFF.

This clonotype was counted only a few times. The V gene is TRBV7-2, the J gene TRBJ2-1; TRBD2 aligns across 8 bases. The CDR3 covers 17 residues. Germline CDR1 is SGHTA and CDR2 is FQGNSA. After removal of 4 bases from V and 4 bases from J, the junction contained 12 bases not matched to a gene. CDR3 bases: TGTGCCAGCAGCTCTACGCCTAGGCGGGGGGTTTACAATGAGCAGTTCTTC. Protein: CASSSTPRRGVYNEQFF.